This passage covers 18 T cell receptor beta chains from one sample sequenced in a study of cytomegalovirus exposure and HLA in healthy donors. PCR involved 60 Vbeta and 13 Jbeta primers. Generated by immunoSEQ multiplex PCR, the TCRdb table keeps only in-frame clones and is missing some. This sample has about 140,000 clones, with around 57% found just once. Sequenced material: PBMCs. The receptor set was obtained from a male donor in good health and CMV-seronegative.

The chain combines TRBV19 with TRBJ1-1, with a tentative D call TRBD1 (6 bases). Germline lookup yields CDR1 LNHDA and CDR2 SQIVND (reference sequence). With 3 bases removed from V and 3 bases from J, the gap between germline ends came to 11 bases. The CDR3 length is 14 residues. For the CDR3, the DNA is TGTGCCAGTAGTATTACAGGGTCGGACACTGAAGCTTTCTTT. It specifies CASSITGSDTEAFF. Full variable domain (outside the CDR3, taken from reference TRBV19 and TRBJ1-1): DGGITQSPKYLFRKEGQNVTLSCEQNLNHDAMYWYRQDPGQGLRLIYYSQIVNDFQKGDIAEGYSVSREKKESFPLTVTSAQKNPTAFYLCASSITGSDTEAFFGQGTRLTVV.

V is TRBV7-3 and J is TRBJ1-2; D is possibly TRBD1 (6 bases). Looked up from germline, CDR1 is SGHTA and CDR2 is FQGTGA. V lost 1 base and J lost 4, with 7 bases in between. The CDR3 is 13 residues long. CDR3 amino acids: CASSLKGGYGYTF. In DNA form, the CDR3 reads TGTGCCAGCAGCTTAAAAGGGGGCTATGGCTACACCTTC.

V gene TRBV5-1 combines with J gene TRBJ2-5, with TRBD2 identical over 8 bases. CDR1 is SGHRS and CDR2 is YFSETQ in the germline V gene. The CDR3 runs to 15 residues. Trimming took 5 bases from V and 4 from J; bases not matched to a gene: 10. In DNA, the CDR3 is TGCGCCAGCAGGCAAAGCAGCGGGGGTCTAGAGACCCAGTACTTC. Translating gives CASRQSSGGLETQYF.

This chain uses TRBV11-2 with TRBJ2-7, with 7 bases aligning to TRBD1. V trimming: 7 bases; J trimming: 0 bases; junction bases outside the gene matches: 6. The CDR3 runs 14 residues. In germline, CDR1 is SGHAT, CDR2 FQNNGV. CDR3 sequence: CASKNDRASYEQYF. The CDR3 coding sequence is TGTGCCAGCAAAAATGACAGGGCCTCCTACGAGCAGTACTTC.

This chain connects TRBV4-1 to TRBJ2-1, with 13 nucleotides matching TRBD2. Germline CDR1 reads MGHRA; CDR2 reads YSYEKL. The CDR3 consists of 17 residues. V was clipped by 2 bases and J by 8 bases; unmatched bases: 9. The CDR3 DNA reads as TGCGCCAGCAGCCAATGGTTTAGGACTAGCGGGGGTGATGAGCAGTTCTTC. This gives the protein CASSQWFRTSGGDEQFF.

This chain connects TRBV7-9 to TRBJ2-5, with 10 bases fitting TRBD1. The CDR3 is 13 residues long. With V trimmed by 11 bases and J by 5 bases, 8 bases remained unmatched. Germline CDR1 reads SEHNR; CDR2 reads FQNEAQ (reference sequence). CDR3 in DNA: TGTGCCGGGGAGACAGGGGGCGAGGAGACCCAGTACTTC. This gives the protein CAGETGGEETQYF.

This chain links TRBV19 with TRBJ2-7; TRBD1 is a possible D gene (6 bases). Trimming cost V 4 bases and J 3 bases, with 13 bases left between them. Per the germline V gene, CDR1 is LNHDA and CDR2 is SQIVND (reference sequence). CDR3 length equals 14 residues. The CDR3 DNA reads as TGTGCCAGTAGTAGAGACAGGCCCTACTACGAGCAGTACTTC. The encoded protein is CASSRDRPYYEQYF. Looking up the rest from reference TRBV19 and TRBJ2-7 gives the full variable domain: DGGITQSPKYLFRKEGQNVTLSCEQNLNHDAMYWYRQDPGQGLRLIYYSQIVNDFQKGDIAEGYSVSREKKESFPLTVTSAQKNPTAFYLCASSRDRPYYEQYFGPGTRLTVT.

The rearrangement links TRBV28 to TRBJ1-2; possible D gene TRBD1, 5 bases. Per germline, CDR1 MDHEN and CDR2 SYDVKM. The CDR3 is 14 amino acids. The V gene lost 3 bases and the J gene lost 3 bases, with 11 bases spanning the gap. CDR3 sequence: CASSFFGGYYGYTF. Here the CDR3 DNA reads TGTGCCAGCAGTTTTTTCGGGGGGTACTATGGCTACACCTTC.

The rearrangement joins TRBV19 to TRBJ2-7; 8 positions match TRBD1. The germline CDR1 and CDR2 sequences are LNHDA and SQIVND (reference sequence). The trim removed 3 bases at V and 6 bases at J, leaving 4 bases unmatched. The CDR3 runs to 13 residues. For the CDR3, the DNA is TGTGCCAGTAGTATGGGCAGGGGGCTCGAGCAGTACTTC. Translation: CASSMGRGLEQYF. The full variable domain, with the rest looked up from reference TRBV19 and TRBJ2-7, is DGGITQSPKYLFRKEGQNVTLSCEQNLNHDAMYWYRQDPGQGLRLIYYSQIVNDFQKGDIAEGYSVSREKKESFPLTVTSAQKNPTAFYLCASSMGRGLEQYFGPGTRLTVT.

The chain recombines TRBV29-1 with TRBJ1-4; D call uncertain. Germline V lookup: CDR1 SQVTM, CDR2 ANQGSEA. This CDR3 has 13 amino acids. Trimming cost V 1 base and J 6 bases, with 9 bases left between them. The CDR3 spells CSVEGEGHEKLFF. The CDR3, as DNA: TGCAGCGTTGAAGGGGAGGGTCATGAAAAACTGTTTTTT.

The rearrangement links TRBV18 to TRBJ1-3; D is unclear. V was pared by 3 bases and J by 0 bases, with 6 bases between. This CDR3 has 14 residues. Germline V gene data show CDR1 as KGHSH and CDR2 as LQKENI. CDR3 region: CASSPDNSGNTIYF. The DNA for the CDR3 is TGTGCCAGCTCACCCGACAACTCTGGAAACACCATATATTTT. Based on the CDR3 plus reference TRBV18 and TRBJ1-3, the full variable domain is NAGVMQNPRHLVRRRGQEARLRCSPMKGHSHVYWYRQLPEEGLKFMVYLQKENIIDESGMPKERFSAEFPKEGPSILRIQQVVRGDSAAYFCASSPDNSGNTIYFGEGSWLTVV.

This clone appeared a few times. The V and J genes are TRBV6-1 and TRBJ1-5; D might be TRBD1 (6 bases). CDR1 MNHNS and CDR2 SASEGT come from the germline V gene. V dropped 4 bases and J dropped 8 bases, with 15 bases sitting between them. CDR3 length: 14 residues. CDR3 in DNA: TGTGCCAGCAGTGCTGGACAGTACCTTGAGCCCCAGCATTTT. This gives the protein CASSAGQYLEPQHF.

The V gene is TRBV19, the J gene TRBJ1-1; the D is unclear. CDR1 is LNHDA and CDR2 is SQIVND in the germline V gene (reference sequence). Trimming stripped 4 bases from V and 3 bases from J, with 18 bases between. This CDR3 is built from 16 residues. This CDR3 reads CASSRAAGSEDTEAFF. CDR3 DNA sequence: TGTGCCAGTAGTAGAGCCGCGGGGAGTGAGGACACTGAAGCTTTCTTT.

The J gene is TRBJ1-2, the V gene TRBV5-1; D ambiguous. In germline, CDR1 is SGHRS, CDR2 YFSETQ. The CDR3 runs 12 residues. The V gene lost 3 bases and the J gene lost 11 bases, with 14 bases spanning the gap. For the CDR3, the DNA is TGCGCCAGCAGCTCCGGGGATAGCACTTACACCTTC. This translates into CASSSGDSTYTF. Full variable domain (outside the CDR3, taken from reference TRBV5-1 and TRBJ1-2): KAGVTQTPRYLIKTRGQQVTLSCSPISGHRSVSWYQQTPGQGLQFLFEYFSETQRNKGNFPGRFSGRQFSNSRSEMNVSTLELGDSALYLCASSSGDSTYTFGSGTRLTVV.

This clone was recorded a few times. The chain combines TRBV19 with TRBJ1-1; unclear D gene. The V gene lost 6 bases and the J gene lost 5 bases, with 13 bases spanning the gap. The CDR3 runs 13 residues. Germline V CDR1 and CDR2: LNHDA, SQIVND (reference sequence). The CDR3 is CASRTIEATEAFF. CDR3 sequence (DNA): TGTGCCAGTAGGACCATCGAGGCTACTGAAGCTTTCTTT.

The gene calls are TRBV28 and TRBJ2-5; TRBD2 matches 9 bases. Germline CDR1 MDHEN, CDR2 SYDVKM. V was pared by 5 bases and J by 3 bases, with 4 bases of the junction left unmatched. This CDR3 comprises 14 residues. The CDR3 sequence: CASSTLAGEETQYF. CDR3 DNA: TGTGCCAGCAGTACTTTAGCGGGGGAAGAGACCCAGTACTTC.

This chain uses TRBV13 with TRBJ1-2; weak D call: TRBD1 (5 bases). Germline CDR1 reads PRHDT; CDR2 reads FYEKMQ (reference sequence). The CDR3 consists of 15 residues. V was cut by 1 base and J by 4 bases, with 13 bases left in between. The CDR3 DNA reads as TGTGCCAGCAGCTTAGTTTCCAGGGTGGGCTATGGCTACACCTTC. This sequence encodes CASSLVSRVGYGYTF.

V gene TRBV19 combines with J gene TRBJ2-7, with D perhaps TRBD1 (6 bases). The length of the CDR3 is 16 residues. Germline CDR1 and CDR2: LNHDA and SQIVND (reference sequence). V lost 4 bases to trimming and J lost 4 bases, with 20 bases between them. DNA of the CDR3: TGTGCCAGTAGTACACAGGGACCGGGTGACTCATACGAGCAGTACTTC. It translates to CASSTQGPGDSYEQYF.